Listed below are T cell receptor beta chains from one sample, sequenced in a study of T cell repertoires in cytomegalovirus infection. Their target antigens are unknown. TCRdb processed the reads anew with MiXCR; each CDR3 protein has one entry. The sample holds approximately 350,000 distinct CDR3 sequences, around a third seen once. The sample was cultured PBMCs, taken from culture after CMV antigen stimulation. These receptors were taken from a human donor in good health (CMV status not recorded). Some clones in this sample may be carry-over from other donors' samples. The CDR3 runs from the conserved cysteine through the conserved F or W.

>TRBJ1-3|TRBV4-3
CASSQDFRGSGNTIYF
>TRBJ2-7|TRBV29-1
CSGRQGNEQYF
>TRBJ2-1|TRBV6-2/TRBV6-3
CASSAQGRDEQFF
>TRBJ2-3|TRBV7-9
CASSDLRGTDTQYF
>TRBJ1-1|TRBV20-1
CSARDHTPLGSTEAFF
>TRBJ1-2|TRBV7-2
CASRPGVGGYGYTF
>TRBJ2-7|TRBV7-8
CASTRTGSSYEQYF
>TRBJ1-5|TRBV10-3
CAISASREDQPQHF
>TRBJ2-1|TRBV6-5
CASRTSGSFNEQFF
>TRBJ1-2|TRBV6-2/TRBV6-3
CASKHNPGQGINGYTF
>TRBJ2-5|TRBV7-6
CASSPRGALQETQYF
>TRBJ1-5|TRBV6-1
CASSELGYSNQPQHF
>TRBJ2-1|TRBV12-3/TRBV12-4
CASSVKWLAGHNEQFF
>TRBJ2-2|TRBV10-3
CAIMYRAGGDGIGELFF
>TRBJ1-3|TRBV7-2
CASSPGRAGNTIYF
>TRBJ1-1|TRBV7-2
CASSLRNRDRLNTEAFF
>TRBJ2-4|TRBV4-1
CASSQGLAGGKAKNIQYF
>TRBJ2-2|TRBV24-1
CATSTVVPGELFF
>TRBJ1-4|TRBV9
CASSASQGRGEKLFF
>TRBJ2-7|TRBV28
CASSRDYNEQYF
>TRBJ2-3|TRBV27
CASRGNWEDTQYF
>TRBJ2-5|TRBV7-6
CASSRTGGNQETQYF
>TRBJ1-4|TRBV7-8
CASSSDRGRSEKLFF
>TRBJ2-1|TRBV28
CASTGAGEYNEQFF
>TRBJ2-3|TRBV20-1
CSAQTGTFGLAPDTQYF
>TRBJ2-1|TRBV15
CATSRGGTGANEQFF
>TRBJ2-2|TRBV27
CASSYASDGELFF
>TRBJ2-7|TRBV20-1
CSARLRTSSYEQYF
>TRBJ1-2|TRBV28
CASSIYGTKEYGYTF
>TRBJ1-2|TRBV5-1
CASSTGQPNYGYTF
>TRBJ2-1|TRBV9
CASSVARRGSYNEQFF